This TCR beta chain was captured in a study of neurological immune-mediated disorders (dated by TCRdb to about 2019). For context, the study as a whole: The study compared peripheral blood TCR-beta repertoires of HTLV-I-associated myelopathy (HAM/TSP) patients, multiple sclerosis patients and healthy controls using UMI-based sequencing. The 85 to 110 TCR-beta libraries included longitudinal samples, technical triplicates and paired sorted CD4+ and CD8+ T-cell subsets alongside PBMC samples. Of the 68 subjects in the cohort, about 14 were HAM/TSP patients, approximately 34 were multiple sclerosis patients, and around 20 were healthy controls. Points the paper makes about the study in general: Expanded clones from different subjects shared no identical CDR3 amino acid sequences, which suggests that TCR-beta repertoires were private in all groups. TCR clonal expansion was highest in HAM/TSP patients and lowest in MS patients, with MS patients falling below even healthy controls.

The healthy controls were volunteers from blood banks in Maryland, USA. For the unsorted PBMC libraries, 2 million PBMCs were stored in RNAlater at -80 degrees C until RNA extraction and were used to generate the libraries. Peripheral blood underwent Ficoll-Hypaque density gradient centrifugation to isolate PBMCs, which were then cryopreserved in liquid nitrogen. In this sample, this clonotype turned up many times. This receptor's antigen is unknown. No quality values exist for individual bases; no much larger clone is one base distant. cDNA was synthesized by template-switch 5'RACE using a primer carrying a 10-nucleotide random unique molecular identifier by which each TCR transcript was tagged. Every sequencing run covered 15-18 subjects and yielded more than 160 million TCR-beta sequences. The RNeasy kit was used for extraction of total RNA. TCR-beta VDJ regions were amplified with primers for the TCR constant region and the 5'RACE anchor, using the KAPA Real-time Library Amplification kit. Sample indexes and Illumina adaptors were added in a first PCR, after which library yield was increased in a second PCR. The roughly 650 bp TCR product was size-selected on a 2% E-gel SizeSelection system after Ampure bead purification. Before pooling, library quality was checked on a Bioanalyzer, concentration was measured with Qubit, and libraries were quantified with the Kapa Library Quantification kit. Libraries were sequenced paired-end 2 x 150 bp on an Illumina HiSeq 2500. To increase sequence diversity, about 25-30% phiX was spiked into each library pool. On the study's bioinformatics: Quality-filtered reads were processed with the UMI-based MiGEC pipeline, which removed over 75% of raw TCR sequences during error correction. VDJ genes were aligned to IMGT germline references, and clonotypes were defined by unique CDR3 amino acid sequence plus V-J genes. Clonal expansion, Shannon diversity and CDR3 relatedness were evaluated with VDJtools (CalcPairwiseDistances, ClusterSamples), while phylogenetic trees were built in CLCbio workbench. Expanded clones were defined as having at least 8 unique UMIs, based on coefficient-of-variation modelling across technical triplicates. The public sequencing data were trimmed at Q25 with fastp and processed into clonotypes with MiXCR by TCRdb, which kept only in-frame beta chains. Each entry merges the rows of one CDR3 protein and shows their most common DNA and genes. The V and J calls and clone size come from TCRdb's table, not from the authors' own analysis. The sample contains 50,000 or so distinct CDR3 sequences, approximately 15% of them found a single time. The ten largest account for roughly 4% of the sample.

V trim: 1 base; J trim: 11 bases; unmatched bases: 8. The germline V gene specifies SGHTA as CDR1 and FQGNSA as CDR2. Spanning cysteine to phenylalanine, the CDR3 consists of 16 amino acids. The CDR3 DNA has 48 bases and is translated from base 1. Sequenced input: PBMCs. The chain uses TRBV7-2 and TRBJ2-1, with 13 bases aligning to TRBD2. The clonotype was recovered from a man in his fifties or sixties in good health. The base sequence is TGTGCCAGCAGCTTAGTACTAGCGGGAGGGCGGAGGCAGCAGTTCTTC. Translation gives CASSLVLAGGRRQQFF.